This T cell receptor beta chain stems from a study of blood T cell repertoires in COVID-19. On the study more broadly: Spain, Italy and the United States supplied samples that represented acute and convalescent COVID-19. PBMCs, B-cell-depleted T cells, or T cells provided the cDNA or gDNA that made up the material.

Adults between roughly 18 and 89 years of age took part from about two dozen US areas. Clinical history as reported by participants underpinned cohort assignment. Repertoires were generated with immunoSEQ multiplex PCR, while TCRdb's copy carries only in-frame clones and drops some. The sample lists 130,000 to 150,000 clones; just under 85% were seen once. Germline V gives CDR1 MGHRA, CDR2 YSYEKL. V dropped 0 bases and J dropped 12 bases, with 12 bases sitting between them. This CDR3 has 13 amino acids. The clonotype originates from a woman between 40 and 55 years old who had recovered from COVID-19. The chain combines TRBV4-1 with TRBJ2-1; D perhaps matches TRBD2 (5 bases). Specimen: PBMCs or T cells enriched from blood (not recorded which). The CDR3 region is CASSQDSRERQFF. CDR3 sequence (DNA): TGCGCCAGCAGCCAAGATTCGAGGGAGAGGCAGTTCTTC.